The 19 T cell receptor beta chains listed next were all sequenced from one sample in a study of cytomegalovirus exposure and HLA in healthy donors. Only in-frame clones appear in the TCRdb table, and some are missing; sequencing was by immunoSEQ multiplex PCR. The sample shows 150,000 to 200,000 clones, roughly 81% of them seen only once. Material for sequencing was PBMCs. Source of these receptors: a woman aged 25 to 39 in good health and CMV-seronegative.

This chain joins TRBV27 and TRBJ1-1, with TRBD1 as a possible D gene (5 bases). Looked up from germline, CDR1 is MNHEY and CDR2 is SMNVEV (reference sequence). V was trimmed by 5 bases and J by 10 bases, leaving 23 bases between them. The CDR3 is made up of 15 amino acids. The CDR3 here is CASSDPAAGRSLAFF. CDR3 DNA sequence: TGTGCCAGCAGTGACCCTGCGGCAGGGAGGTCTTTAGCTTTCTTT.

This chain joins TRBV4-1 and TRBJ1-3; possible D gene TRBD1, 6 bases. Germline CDR1 MGHRA, CDR2 YSYEKL. There are 14 residues in the CDR3. The V and J ends lost 2 bases and 4 bases respectively, with 9 bases between them. The CDR3 reads CASSQNRAGNTIYF. For the CDR3, the DNA is TGCGCCAGCAGCCAAAACAGGGCCGGAAACACCATATATTTT.

The V and J genes are TRBV9 and TRBJ1-1; 7 nucleotides agree with TRBD1. This CDR3 is 14 amino acids long. With V trimmed by 2 bases and J by 1 base, 2 bases remained unmatched. Germline V gene lookup returns CDR1 SGDLS and CDR2 YYNGEE. This CDR3 reads CASSVGQENTEAFF. CDR3 DNA: TGTGCCAGCAGCGTTGGACAGGAGAACACTGAAGCTTTCTTT.

V is TRBV30 and J is TRBJ1-1; D perhaps matches TRBD1 (5 bases). From germline, CDR1 is GTSNPN and CDR2 SVGIG (reference sequence). V was clipped by 4 bases and J by 11 bases, with 17 bases between them. The CDR3 length is 12 residues. The CDR3 bases are TGTGCCTGGAACCCCAGGGCTCTTAGGGCTTTCTTT. Residues: CAWNPRALRAFF.

The V and J genes are TRBV29-1 and TRBJ2-2, with D maybe TRBD1 (6 bases). The V end was cut by 1 base, the J end by 2 bases, with 8 bases between. CDR1 is SQVTM, CDR2 ANQGSEA, per germline. This CDR3 is built from 14 residues. The CDR3 coding sequence is TGCAGCGTTGAAGGGGGGCAAAACACCGGGGAGCTGTTTTTT. Its translation: CSVEGGQNTGELFF.

This chain joins TRBV4-1 and TRBJ1-2; 9 bases fit TRBD1. Germline values: CDR1 MGHRA, CDR2 YSYEKL. The ends lost 2 bases at V and 4 bases at J; junction bases unmatched: 8. CDR3 length: 16 amino acids. CDR3 sequence: CASSQPSGTGTYGYTF. CDR3 bases: TGCGCCAGCAGCCAACCCTCCGGGACAGGGACCTATGGCTACACCTTC.

The chain links TRBV7-9 to TRBJ1-1; D is unresolved. V was clipped by 5 bases and J by 6 bases, with 10 bases between them. The CDR3 runs 12 residues. The germline CDR1 and CDR2 sequences are SEHNR and FQNEAQ (reference sequence). Here the CDR3 reads CASSPNRAEAFF. The CDR3, as DNA: TGTGCCAGCAGCCCAAATCGAGCTGAAGCTTTCTTT. The full variable domain, rest sourced from reference TRBV7-9 and TRBJ1-1, is DTGVSQNPRHKITKRGQNVTFRCDPISEHNRLYWYRQTLGQGPEFLTYFQNEAQLEKSRLLSDRFSAERPKGSFSTLEIQRTEQGDSAMYLCASSPNRAEAFFGQGTRLTVV.

The chain has TRBV29-1 and TRBJ2-7; possible D gene TRBD1, 6 bases. The V gene's germline CDR1 is SQVTM and CDR2 ANQGSEA. Trimming took 4 bases from V and 0 from J, leaving 10 bases between them. The CDR3 is 13 amino acids. The CDR3 spells CSVVGRGSYEQYF. The DNA for the CDR3 is TGCAGCGTTGTTGGCAGGGGCTCCTACGAGCAGTACTTC.

This chain uses TRBV29-1 with TRBJ1-6; 8 bases line up with TRBD1. The ends lost 6 bases at V and 10 bases at J; junction bases unmatched: 8. CDR1 SQVTM and CDR2 ANQGSEA come from the germline V gene. The CDR3 is made up of 13 amino acids. For the CDR3, the DNA is TGCAGCGTCTGGACAGGGATAGGCTCACCCCTCCACTTT. This encodes CSVWTGIGSPLHF.

A remark on this clone: Since no conserved phenylalanine or tryptophan closes the CDR3, a read error is the likely cause. The limits of the CDR3 on the DNA are not certain, so only TCRdb's listed CDR3 is given. V usage is TRBV29-1 and J usage is TRBJ1-2. Germline CDR1 and CDR2: SQVTM and ANQGSEA. The CDR3 is 11 amino acids in total, end residues counted. The CDR3 sequence is CSVEDRRERGA.

The V call is TRBV9, the J call TRBJ2-1; the match to TRBD1 covers 8 bases. The germline V gene has CDR1 SGDLS and CDR2 YYNGEE. The CDR3 has 15 residues. V lost 2 bases and J lost 5; bases outside the gene matches: 6. CDR3 sequence reads: CASSVDRGGHNEQFF. As DNA, the CDR3 is TGTGCCAGCAGCGTCGACAGGGGTGGCCACAATGAGCAGTTCTTC.

The chain links TRBV6-1 to TRBJ2-2, with 10 bases lining up with TRBD1. From germline, CDR1 is MNHNS and CDR2 SASEGT. The CDR3 contains 16 residues. V shed 2 bases and J 5 bases; nucleotides not matched to a gene: 5. The CDR3, as DNA: TGTGCCAGCAGTGAATGGGGGACAGGGGATACCGGGGAGCTGTTTTTT. Translated, it gives CASSEWGTGDTGELFF.

This clone was seen a few times. This chain links TRBV10-1 with TRBJ2-2, with D possibly TRBD2 on 5 matching bases. Germline V gene data show CDR1 as WNHNN and CDR2 as SYGVQD (reference sequence). The V gene lost 4 bases and the J gene lost 2 bases, with 11 bases spanning the gap. The CDR3 is 15 residues long. The CDR3 DNA follows: TGCGCCAGCAGTGTAATCGGGGAAAACACCGGGGAGCTGTTTTTT. It encodes CASSVIGENTGELFF.

V gene TRBV6-1 combines with J gene TRBJ1-1, with TRBD1 matching 7 bases. CDR1 and CDR2 (germline): MNHNS, SASEGT. There are 13 residues in the CDR3. V was clipped by 8 bases and J by 5 bases; unmatched bases: 8. The CDR3 nucleotides are TGTGCCAGCTCTGACAGGGTCCCTACTGAAGCTTTCTTT. This translates into CASSDRVPTEAFF.

This chain joins TRBV27 and TRBJ2-3; 7 bases fit TRBD2. There are 16 residues in the CDR3. The V gene end was trimmed by 1 base and the J gene end by 2 bases; junction bases not matched to a gene: 6. The V gene's germline CDR1 is MNHEY and CDR2 SMNVEV (reference sequence). CDR3 loop: CASSLWSSGPTDTQYF. CDR3 coding DNA: TGTGCCAGCAGTTTATGGTCTAGCGGACCCACAGATACGCAGTATTTT.

J is TRBJ2-3 and V is TRBV4-1; 8 positions agree with TRBD2. The CDR3 spans 16 residues. The V gene's germline CDR1 is MGHRA and CDR2 YSYEKL. V shed 0 bases and J 5 bases; nucleotides not matched to a gene: 7. CDR3 in DNA: TGCGCCAGCAGCCAAGATCAAGCGGGGGTGAAAGATACGCAGTATTTT. Translated, it gives CASSQDQAGVKDTQYF.

The V call is TRBV6-5, the J call TRBJ2-5; 8 nucleotides match TRBD2. The CDR3 runs 13 residues. Germline CDR1 and CDR2: MNHEY and SVGAGI. V shed 4 bases, J shed 7 bases, and the junction held 5 bases outside the gene matches. In nucleotides, the CDR3 is TGTGCCAGCAGTTTTTCGGCGGGGGGGACCCAGTACTTC. Protein product: CASSFSAGGTQYF.

CDR3 region: CSVNTRLLETQYF. In DNA form, the CDR3 reads TGCAGCGTCAACACTAGACTATTAGAGACCCAGTACTTC. The V call is TRBV29-1, the J call TRBJ2-5; D is possibly TRBD2 (5 bases). The CDR3 runs to 13 residues. V was shortened by 6 bases and J by 4 bases, with 15 bases between the two germline ends. CDR1 SQVTM and CDR2 ANQGSEA come from the germline V gene.

As to this clone: This sample includes further DNA sequences coding for the same CDR3. The chain is built from TRBV6-1 and TRBJ1-5; maybe TRBD1 (5 bases). CDR1 and CDR2 from the germline V gene are MNHNS and SASEGT. The ends were cut back, 1 base at V and 2 bases at J, with 6 bases in the middle. CDR3 length: 14 amino acids. The CDR3: CASSEGGGNQPQHF. The DNA for the CDR3 is TGTGCCAGCAGTGAAGGGGGCGGCAATCAGCCCCAGCATTTT.